The 24 T cell receptor beta chains presented below share a single source sample, sequenced in a study of glioma-infiltrating T cells after dendritic cell vaccination. Repertoires were generated with immunoSEQ multiplex PCR, while TCRdb's copy carries only in-frame clones and drops some. The sample includes some 110,000 clones, around 90% of them seen just once. Regarding time point: after dendritic cell vaccination, including at tumor progression/relapse. The sample here was blood, taken after dendritic cell vaccination. Receptors originate from a human donor with glioblastoma.

The V gene is TRBV30, the J gene TRBJ1-5; 9 bases line up with TRBD1. The CDR3 consists of 15 residues. Looked up from germline, CDR1 is GTSNPN and CDR2 is SVGIG (reference sequence). Trimming removed 5 bases from V and 3 bases from J; junction bases left unmatched: 8. The CDR3 here is CAWGPGTGFNQPQHF. The CDR3 nucleotides read TGTGCCTGGGGTCCCGGGACAGGGTTCAATCAGCCCCAGCATTTT.

The rearrangement links TRBV7-9 to TRBJ1-5, with 8 bases identical to TRBD1. The CDR3 covers 15 residues. J lost 7 bases, V lost 3 bases, and 8 bases had no gene match. Germline CDR1 reads SEHNR; CDR2 reads FQNEAQ (reference sequence). The CDR3 DNA reads as TGTGCCAGCAGCTTGCAGGGGGCCGCAGGACAGCCCCAGCATTTT. It encodes CASSLQGAAGQPQHF.

The chain uses TRBV7-8 and TRBJ1-5, with D possibly being TRBD1 (5 bases). The CDR3 spans 15 residues. V shed 5 bases and J shed 4 bases, with 15 bases lying between them. Germline values: CDR1 SGHVS, CDR2 FQNEAQ. The CDR3 is CASSGSVPGNQPQHF. The CDR3 DNA follows: TGTGCCAGCAGCGGTAGTGTGCCAGGGAATCAGCCCCAGCATTTT.

The rearrangement joins TRBV4-1 to TRBJ1-5; weak D call: TRBD1 (5 bases). The V gene lost 3 bases and the J gene lost 6 bases, with 12 bases spanning the gap. Germline V gives CDR1 MGHRA, CDR2 YSYEKL. This CDR3 region has 14 residues. The CDR3 reads CASSHPGNSQPQHF. The CDR3 nucleotides are TGCGCCAGCAGCCACCCAGGGAATTCTCAGCCCCAGCATTTT.

The genes are TRBV10-1 and TRBJ2-2; D is unresolved. Trimming took off 3 bases at V and 1 base at J, with 3 bases between the two ends. CDR3 length: 13 amino acids. The germline CDR1 and CDR2 sequences are WNHNN and SYGVQD (reference sequence). The CDR3 protein is CASSDGNTGELFF. The CDR3 DNA is TGCGCCAGCAGTGACGGGAACACCGGGGAGCTGTTTTTT.

The rearrangement uses TRBV7-2 and TRBJ2-3; a weak D match, TRBD2 (6 bases). The germline CDR1 and CDR2 sequences are SGHTA and FQGNSA. CDR3 length: 16 amino acids. The V end was cut by 0 bases, the J end by 0 bases, with 10 bases between. The CDR3, as DNA: TGTGCCAGCAGCTTAGCGGCGAGCGGGAGCACAGATACGCAGTATTTT. It is translated as CASSLAASGSTDTQYF. Drawing the rest from reference TRBV7-2 and TRBJ2-3, the complete variable domain is GAGVSQSPSNKVTEKGKDVELRCDPISGHTALYWYRQSLGQGLEFLIYFQGNSAPDKSGLPSDRFSAERTGGSVSTLTIQRTQQEDSAVYLCASSLAASGSTDTQYFGPGTRLTVL.

This chain uses TRBV9 with TRBJ1-1; a weak D match, TRBD1 (6 bases). Germline V lookup: CDR1 SGDLS, CDR2 YYNGEE. V lost 1 base and J 3 bases, leaving 13 bases between the germline ends. This CDR3 is 15 amino acids long. The chain's CDR3 is CASSVQGGGDTEAFF. The CDR3 DNA sequence: TGTGCCAGCAGCGTACAAGGGGGAGGGGACACTGAAGCTTTCTTT.

The J gene is TRBJ2-1, the V gene TRBV15; a weak D match, TRBD2 (6 bases). The CDR3 spans 17 residues. Trimming took 1 base from V and 8 from J, leaving 21 bases between them. Germline CDR1 is LNHNV and CDR2 is YYDKDF (reference sequence). CDR3 in DNA: TGTGCCACCAGCAGAGTGAGGAGGCGGGATAGTGGGGATGAGCAGTTCTTC. It is translated as CATSRVRRRDSGDEQFF.

The chain combines TRBV7-6 with TRBJ2-1, with 9 bases lining up with TRBD2. This CDR3 has 17 amino acids. CDR1 and CDR2 from the germline V gene are SGHVS and FNYEAQ. V shed 5 bases, J shed 4 bases, and the junction held 12 bases outside the gene matches. The DNA of the CDR3 is TGTGCCAGCAGCCATTTAGGGTCTAGCGGGGTGTACAATGAGCAGTTCTTC. Residues: CASSHLGSSGVYNEQFF.

V usage is TRBV11-3 and J usage is TRBJ2-7; a possible D gene is TRBD1 (5 bases). Germline lookup yields CDR1 SGHNT and CDR2 YENEEA. This CDR3 contains 14 residues. The germline V and J ends were trimmed by 2 bases and 2 bases, with 10 bases remaining between them. CDR3 protein: CASSLITGPYEQYF. The CDR3 bases are TGTGCCAGCAGCTTAATCACAGGCCCCTACGAGCAGTACTTC.

This clone was recorded once. The V call is TRBV9, the J call TRBJ1-3; a possible D gene is TRBD1 (6 bases). Germline loops: CDR1 SGDLS, CDR2 YYNGEE. Trimming stripped 2 bases from V and 4 bases from J, with 16 bases between. This CDR3 is 16 amino acids long. CDR3 region: CASSVGTGFSGNTIYF. The CDR3 bases are TGTGCCAGCAGCGTGGGTACAGGGTTTTCCGGAAACACCATATATTTT.

This clone was recorded only once. The rearrangement uses TRBV5-1 and TRBJ2-1; weak D call: TRBD1 (6 bases). The V and J ends lost 7 bases and 5 bases respectively, with 16 bases between them. CDR3 length equals 14 residues. Germline V gene lookup returns CDR1 SGHRS and CDR2 YFSETQ. CDR3 sequence: CASRDIRGNNEQFF. The DNA for the CDR3 is TGCGCCAGCCGGGACATCCGTGGGAACAATGAGCAGTTCTTC.

The chain links TRBV27 to TRBJ1-2, with 10 bases aligning to TRBD1. CDR3 length equals 14 residues. Germline CDR1 MNHEY, CDR2 SMNVEV (reference sequence). J gave up 4 bases and V 5 bases, and 4 bases lay outside the gene matches. The CDR3 sequence: CASSPRTGGYGYTF. The CDR3 coding sequence is TGTGCCAGCAGTCCCAGGACAGGGGGCTATGGCTACACCTTC.

The V gene is TRBV5-6, the J gene TRBJ2-3, with 8 bases lining up with TRBD2. The germline V gene has CDR1 SGHDT and CDR2 YYEEEE. This CDR3 has 17 amino acids. V trimming: 3 bases; J trimming: 1 base; junction bases outside the gene matches: 10. In DNA form, the CDR3 reads TGTGCCAGCAGCTCCCAACTTACCGGGGGGGGCACAGATACGCAGTATTTT. Encoded protein: CASSSQLTGGGTDTQYF.

The chain is built from TRBV7-2 and TRBJ1-2, with 7 bases that match TRBD1. The germline gives CDR1 SGHTA, CDR2 FQGNSA. The CDR3 is made up of 17 amino acids. V lost 5 bases and J lost 4; bases outside the gene matches: 16. CDR3 amino acids: CASSRLGTAEYAYGYTF. The CDR3 coding sequence is TGTGCCAGCAGCCGATTAGGGACAGCAGAATATGCCTATGGCTACACCTTC.

Here the CDR3 reads CASSQGRANTEAFF. Here the CDR3 DNA reads TGTGCCAGCAGCCAAGGCAGGGCGAACACTGAAGCTTTCTTT. J is TRBJ1-1 and V is TRBV14; perhaps TRBD1 as D (5 bases). The CDR3 length is 14 residues. V was cut by 1 base and J by 1 base, with 7 bases left in between. Germline assignment: CDR1 SGHDN and CDR2 FVKESK.

This chain joins TRBV5-1 and TRBJ2-5; 8 positions match TRBD1. There are 15 residues in the CDR3. The trim removed 5 bases at V and 5 bases at J, leaving 11 bases unmatched. From germline, CDR1 is SGHRS and CDR2 YFSETQ. In nucleotides, the CDR3 is TGCGCCAGCAGTTCCCGACAGGGGAGGAGTGAGACCCAGTACTTC. This sequence encodes CASSSRQGRSETQYF.

The chain couples TRBV5-1 to TRBJ2-7; 10 bases match TRBD2. V shed 5 bases and J 2 bases; nucleotides not matched to a gene: 4. Germline V gene lookup returns CDR1 SGHRS and CDR2 YFSETQ. The CDR3 sequence is 14 residues long. The CDR3 reads CASREAGGPYEQYF. The CDR3 coding sequence is TGCGCCAGCAGGGAAGCGGGGGGGCCCTACGAGCAGTACTTC.

The rearrangement uses TRBV9 and TRBJ1-5, with a tentative D call TRBD1 (6 bases). CDR1 is SGDLS, CDR2 YYNGEE, per germline. The CDR3 consists of 15 residues. Trimming stripped 3 bases from V and 4 bases from J, with 14 bases between. The CDR3 DNA sequence: TGTGCCAGCAGCGGACCGGGACACCCTAATCAGCCCCAGCATTTT. Its translation: CASSGPGHPNQPQHF.

This chain connects TRBV5-1 to TRBJ2-1; TRBD2 agrees at 13 bases. Germline values: CDR1 SGHRS, CDR2 YFSETQ. CDR3 size: 15 residues. V shed 4 bases, J shed 6 bases, and the junction held 4 bases outside the gene matches. CDR3 in amino acids: CASSATSGRFNEQFF. The CDR3 DNA reads as TGCGCCAGCAGCGCGACTAGCGGGAGGTTCAATGAGCAGTTCTTC.

The chain combines TRBV30 with TRBJ2-3; D is perhaps TRBD2 (7 bases). The CDR3 contains 15 residues. Trimming shortened V by 0 bases and J by 4 bases, and 14 bases separated the two germline ends. The V gene's germline CDR1 is GTSNPN and CDR2 SVGIG (reference sequence). CDR3 amino acids: CAWSVGGGLPDTQYF. In DNA, the CDR3 is TGTGCCTGGAGTGTAGGGGGGGGTCTTCCAGATACGCAGTATTTT.

The chain employs TRBV4-1 and TRBJ1-5; 9 bases line up with TRBD1. The CDR3 extends over 17 amino acids. Germline CDR1 reads MGHRA; CDR2 reads YSYEKL. V lost 4 bases to trimming and J lost 3 bases; unmatched junction nucleotides: 10. The CDR3 region is CASSRKPGQGINQPQHF. For the CDR3, the DNA is TGCGCCAGCAGCCGGAAACCGGGACAGGGAATCAATCAGCCCCAGCATTTT.

This chain links TRBV10-2 with TRBJ2-7; TRBD1 aligns across 7 bases. This CDR3 comprises 13 residues. Germline V CDR1 and CDR2: WSHSY, SAAADI. Trimming cost V 0 bases and J 9 bases; bases outside gene matches: 5. The CDR3 spells CASSESGSGGQYF. The CDR3 region has the DNA TGCGCCAGCAGTGAGTCGGGGTCAGGGGGGCAGTACTTC.

The J gene is TRBJ2-1, the V gene TRBV6-5; D is uncertain. CDR1 MNHEY and CDR2 SVGAGI come from the germline V gene. The CDR3 is made up of 15 amino acids. The germline V and J ends were trimmed by 0 bases and 7 bases, with 13 bases remaining between them. CDR3 DNA: TGTGCCAGCAGTTACTCGTGGGCAGATGGTAATGAGCAGTTCTTC. As protein: CASSYSWADGNEQFF.